These 23 T cell receptor beta chains were sequenced from one sample in a study of persistence of HIV-infected CD4 T cells. Their recognized antigens are unknown. The stimulus was lysate of CMV-infected fibroblasts, about 11 ug/mL. CD40L-negative CD69-negative CD45RO-high memory CD4+ T cells were sorted as populations depleted of antigen-responding cells. The libraries were made with immunoSEQ version 4 in survey mode. Sequencing was performed with immunoSEQ multiplex PCR; in TCRdb, only in-frame clones are kept and a portion is missing. The sample contains over 30,000 clones, 82% of which appear only once. Source: CD4+ T cells sorted from PBMCs after 18-hour stimulation, taken from a patient who received antiretroviral therapy. The source is an adult woman with HIV who was CMV-seropositive.

V is TRBV9 and J is TRBJ1-4, with unresolved D. The germline V gene encodes CDR1 SGDLS and CDR2 YYNGEE. CDR3 length equals 15 residues. Trimming left V 0 bases short and J 7 bases short, with 13 bases between. CDR3 nucleotides: TGTGCCAGCAGCGTAGGTTCGCATTACGGTGAAAAACTGTTTTTT. Its translation is CASSVGSHYGEKLFF.

V gene TRBV3-1 (or the pseudogene TRBV3-2) combines with J gene TRBJ2-7; D is ambiguous. Germline CDR1 LGHDT, CDR2 YNNKEL (reference sequence). The V end lost 0 bases, the J end lost 4 bases, and 4 bases lay between the germline ends. This CDR3 contains 12 residues. The CDR3 DNA reads as TGTGCCAGCAGCCAAGATCCGTACGAGCAGTACTTC. It yields the protein CASSQDPYEQYF.

The chain uses TRBV18 and TRBJ2-7, with D perhaps matching TRBD2 (6 bases). CDR3 length: 14 residues. Germline CDR1 reads KGHSH; CDR2 reads LQKENI. Between the trimmed V and J ends, which lost 6 bases and 10 bases, there was a span of 22 bases. The CDR3 region is CASSSEAGGPSQYF. The CDR3, as DNA: TGTGCCAGCTCCTCGGAGGCCGGGGGTCCGTCCCAGTACTTC.

The gene calls are TRBV18 and TRBJ2-1; 9 bases match TRBD1. The ends lost 3 bases at V and 4 bases at J; junction bases unmatched: 7. Germline V gene sequence: CDR1 KGHSH, CDR2 LQKENI. The length of the CDR3 is 16 residues. The CDR3 coding sequence is TGTGCCAGCTCACCCGGCGGACAGGGGTCATACAATGAGCAGTTCTTC. This codes for CASSPGGQGSYNEQFF.

The chain uses TRBV28 and TRBJ1-4, with D possibly being TRBD1 (5 bases). Deletions cut 7 bases from V and 7 bases from J, with 16 bases between. Germline values: CDR1 MDHEN, CDR2 SYDVKM. This CDR3 has 14 amino acids. CDR3 bases: TGTGCCAGCACCACTATCAGCAGGGCTGAAAAACTGTTTTTT. This sequence encodes CASTTISRAEKLFF.

The chain recombines TRBV9 with TRBJ2-2; TRBD2 aligns across 7 bases. The CDR3 runs 14 residues. Germline loops: CDR1 SGDLS, CDR2 YYNGEE. V was pared by 4 bases and J by 7 bases, with 7 bases of the junction left unmatched. CDR3 sequence: CASSPGLVVGELFF. In DNA form, the CDR3 reads TGTGCCAGCAGCCCCGGACTAGTGGTCGGGGAGCTGTTTTTT.

The genes are TRBV30 and TRBJ2-7; D not resolved. The ends were cut back, 4 bases at V and 3 bases at J, with 13 bases in the middle. Germline CDR1 GTSNPN, CDR2 SVGIG (reference sequence). The CDR3 extends over 13 amino acids. CDR3 region: CAWNGQAYYEQYF. The CDR3 DNA sequence: TGTGCCTGGAACGGTCAGGCCTACTACGAGCAGTACTTC.

The gene calls are TRBV25-1 and TRBJ2-7, with D uncertain. The length of the CDR3 is 13 residues. Germline-derived CDR1 and CDR2 are MGHDK and SYGVNS. V lost 6 bases and J 3 bases, leaving 12 bases between the germline ends. Written as DNA, the CDR3 is TGTGCCAGCAGCCGAGACGGGTTCTACGAGCAGTACTTC. It yields the protein CASSRDGFYEQYF.

This clone was found once. The chain links TRBV6-2 or TRBV6-3 to TRBJ2-1; D might be TRBD2 (5 bases). V was shortened by 5 bases and J by 10 bases, with 12 bases between the two germline ends. The CDR3 has 12 amino acids. Germline-derived CDR1 and CDR2 are MNHEY and SVGEGT. This chain's CDR3 is CASSSLWEEQFF. DNA for the CDR3: TGTGCCAGCAGTAGTCTGTGGGAGGAGCAGTTCTTC.

The gene calls are TRBV7-2 and TRBJ1-1; tentatively, D is TRBD1 (6 bases). The CDR3 spans 15 residues. Trimming took off 1 base at V and 1 base at J, with 10 bases between the two ends. CDR1 is SGHTA, CDR2 FQGNSA, per germline. Here the CDR3 reads CASSLGGTTNTEAFF. The CDR3 DNA reads as TGTGCCAGCAGCTTAGGGGGGACAACGAACACTGAAGCTTTCTTT.

V is TRBV9 and J is TRBJ1-2, with D possibly TRBD1 on 5 matching bases. From germline, CDR1 is SGDLS and CDR2 YYNGEE. The CDR3 covers 12 residues. With 2 bases removed from V and 8 bases from J, the gap between germline ends came to 10 bases. Written as DNA, the CDR3 is TGTGCCAGCAGCGTCGCGGGGGGAGGCTACACCTTC. Translated: CASSVAGGGYTF.

The chain employs TRBV15 and TRBJ1-6; weak D call: TRBD1 (5 bases). The CDR3 has 16 residues. Germline CDR1 is LNHNV and CDR2 is YYDKDF (reference sequence). V lost 2 bases and J 8 bases, leaving 16 bases between the germline ends. The CDR3 reads CATSRTRQRKDSPLHF. In DNA form, the CDR3 reads TGTGCCACCAGCAGAACTAGACAGAGAAAGGATTCACCCCTCCACTTT.

This chain uses TRBV9 with TRBJ1-2; D remains unclear. The CDR3 runs to 13 residues. V was shortened by 2 bases and J by 7 bases, with 12 bases between the two germline ends. The V gene's germline CDR1 is SGDLS and CDR2 YYNGEE. The CDR3 loop is CASSVQAFSGYTF. CDR3 in DNA: TGTGCCAGCAGCGTCCAGGCGTTCAGTGGCTACACCTTC.

The V and J genes are TRBV18 and TRBJ1-1; a weak D match, TRBD1 (5 bases). The CDR3 extends over 14 amino acids. Trimming shortened V by 3 bases and J by 1 base, and 9 bases separated the two germline ends. Germline-derived CDR1 and CDR2 are KGHSH and LQKENI. The CDR3 DNA is TGTGCCAGCTCACCGGGTGGGGGGAACACTGAAGCTTTCTTT. Translating gives CASSPGGGNTEAFF. The entire variable domain, with the rest obtained from reference TRBV18 and TRBJ1-1, is as follows: NAGVMQNPRHLVRRRGQEARLRCSPMKGHSHVYWYRQLPEEGLKFMVYLQKENIIDESGMPKERFSAEFPKEGPSILRIQQVVRGDSAAYFCASSPGGGNTEAFFGQGTRLTVV.

This chain connects TRBV18 to TRBJ2-4; 7 bases match TRBD1. Trimming at V came to 5 bases and at J to 4 bases, leaving 5 bases not matched to a gene. The CDR3 length is 14 residues. Germline assignment: CDR1 KGHSH and CDR2 LQKENI. The CDR3 DNA reads TGTGCCAGCTCAAGGACAGGCTCTAAAAACATTCAGTACTTC. It codes for CASSRTGSKNIQYF.

The chain combines TRBV18 with TRBJ1-1; D unresolved. The CDR3 loop spans 13 amino acids. Looked up from germline, CDR1 is KGHSH and CDR2 is LQKENI. Trimming took 1 base from V and 9 from J, leaving 12 bases between them. CDR3: CASSPQSAHKAFF. The CDR3 bases are TGTGCCAGCTCACCACAGTCAGCACACAAAGCTTTCTTT.

The chain recombines TRBV19 with TRBJ1-1; D uncertain. Germline lookup yields CDR1 LNHDA and CDR2 SQIVND (reference sequence). This CDR3 is 16 amino acids long. Trimming stripped 8 bases from V and 0 bases from J, with 19 bases between. CDR3: CASGHRLLMMNTEAFF. The DNA of the CDR3 is TGTGCCAGTGGGCACAGATTACTTATGATGAACACTGAAGCTTTCTTT.

The J gene is TRBJ1-3, the V gene TRBV5-6; weak D call: TRBD1 (6 bases). The CDR3 has 14 residues. CDR1 is SGHDT, CDR2 YYEEEE, per germline. The V end lost 4 bases, the J end lost 8 bases, and 16 bases lay between the germline ends. CDR3 DNA: TGTGCCAGCAGCGGGGGGCAGGGCTGGGACACCATATATTTT. It specifies CASSGGQGWDTIYF.

V usage is TRBV29-1 and J usage is TRBJ1-1; D perhaps matches TRBD1 (5 bases). V shed 8 bases and J shed 5 bases, with 18 bases lying between them. The CDR3 totals 13 residues. CDR1 and CDR2 from the germline V gene are SQVTM and ANQGSEA. DNA for the CDR3: TGCAGCTCCAACAGGTTGGCTAGGACTGAAGCTTTCTTT. Translated: CSSNRLARTEAFF.

The chain carries TRBV3-1 (or the pseudogene TRBV3-2) and TRBJ2-7, with 8 bases lining up with TRBD2. Trimming took 6 bases from V and 6 from J; bases not matched to a gene: 13. Germline loops: CDR1 LGHDT, CDR2 YNNKEL (reference sequence). The CDR3 is 15 amino acids. The CDR3 reads CASSQIPGLGVEQYF. The CDR3 DNA reads TGTGCCAGCAGTCAAATCCCGGGACTAGGTGTCGAGCAGTACTTC.

V usage is TRBV7-9 and J usage is TRBJ1-4; the D gene is possibly TRBD1 (5 bases). CDR1 is SEHNR and CDR2 is FQNEAQ in the germline V gene (reference sequence). CDR3 length: 15 amino acids. V dropped 1 base and J dropped 4 bases, with 10 bases sitting between them. The CDR3 DNA is TGTGCCAGCAGCTTAGGAATACAGGATAATGAAAAACTGTTTTTT. Amino acids: CASSLGIQDNEKLFF. Looking up the rest from reference TRBV7-9 and TRBJ1-4 gives the full variable domain: DTGVSQNPRHKITKRGQNVTFRCDPISEHNRLYWYRQTLGQGPEFLTYFQNEAQLEKSRLLSDRFSAERPKGSFSTLEIQRTEQGDSAMYLCASSLGIQDNEKLFFGSGTQLSVL.

The chain has TRBV19 and TRBJ2-5, with 9 bases lining up with TRBD1. CDR3 length: 13 residues. V dropped 5 bases and J dropped 5; count of bases not matched to a gene: 3. Germline CDR1 LNHDA, CDR2 SQIVND (reference sequence). Here the CDR3 reads CASSGTGTETQYF. In nucleotides, the CDR3 is TGTGCCAGTAGTGGGACAGGGACGGAGACCCAGTACTTC.

The J gene is TRBJ2-5, the V gene TRBV9; tentatively, D is TRBD2 (6 bases). V was clipped by 0 bases and J by 5 bases, with 14 bases between them. The CDR3 is 15 residues long. The germline CDR1 and CDR2 sequences are SGDLS and YYNGEE. CDR3 sequence (DNA): TGTGCCAGCAGCGTAGCTACGTGGGGGGACGAGACCCAGTACTTC. It codes for CASSVATWGDETQYF.